This TCR beta chain was sequenced for a study of blood T cell repertoires in COVID-19. V was clipped by 1 base and J by 9 bases; unmatched bases: 17. The CDR3 covers 17 residues. Per germline, CDR1 SGHAT and CDR2 FQNNGV. Using immunoSEQ multiplex PCR, the repertoire was profiled, and TCRdb retains in-frame clones only, with some absent. The table has 100,000 to 150,000 clones, approximately 90% seen once. This receptor was identified in a human donor in a cohort sampled during active COVID-19. Material: peripheral blood. The chain links TRBV11-2 to TRBJ2-5; TRBD2 aligns across 7 bases. The DNA for the CDR3 is TGTGCCAGCAGCTTAGGAAGCTCTAGCGGAGGCCTGGGGTCCCAGTACTTC. This codes for CASSLGSSSGGLGSQYF.